Listed below are T cell receptor beta chains from one sample, sequenced in a study of shared clonotypes between healthy human individuals. The method was immunoSEQ multiplex PCR; TCRdb's version includes in-frame clones alone and lacks a portion of them. Among 530,000 or so clones, about 75% were seen once, and the ten largest hold around 12%. The sample was PBMCs. The origin of the receptors is a woman in her forties in good health. Some clones in this sample may be carry-over from other donors' samples. CDR3s include the opening cysteine and the closing phenylalanine or tryptophan. Fields, in order: CDR3 length, clone size, V gene, J gene, D gene, CDR3 DNA, CDR3 protein. The D gene is left open where the match is weak. Size values are once, few and many counts, or a class for expanded clones, and some rows have none.

length: 15; size: -; V: TRBV6-1; J: TRBJ1-1; D: -; DNA: TGTGCCAGCAGTGCCACCGGGGGGGCGAACACTGAAGCTTTCTTT; CDR3: CASSATGGANTEAFF
length: 18; size: -; V: TRBV29-1; J: TRBJ2-1; D: TRBD2; DNA: TGCAGCGCGGCGGGACTAGCGGGAGTGACGAGCTCCTACAATGAGCAGTTCTTC; CDR3: CSAAGLAGVTSSYNEQFF
length: 14; size: -; V: TRBV7-9; J: TRBJ2-5; D: TRBD2; DNA: TGTGCCAGCAGCCCTACTAGCGGCTCGGCTTCCCAGTACTTC; CDR3: CASSPTSGSASQYF
length: 14; size: -; V: TRBV5-1; J: TRBJ2-2; D: -; DNA: TGCGCCAGCAGCTTTGACCTGAACACCGGGGAGCTGTTTTTT; CDR3: CASSFDLNTGELFF
length: 12; size: -; V: TRBV28; J: TRBJ2-7; D: -; DNA: TGTGCCAGCAGTTTCGAGTCCTACGAGCAGTACTTC; CDR3: CASSFESYEQYF
length: 13; size: -; V: TRBV28; J: TRBJ1-1; D: -; DNA: TGTGCCAGCAGTATGGTCGTGAACACTGAAGCTTTCTTT; CDR3: CASSMVVNTEAFF
length: 13; size: -; V: TRBV30; J: TRBJ1-6; D: -; DNA: TGTGCCTGGAGTGCGGGGAATAATTCACCCCTCCACTTT; CDR3: CAWSAGNNSPLHF
length: 15; size: -; V: TRBV28; J: TRBJ2-3; D: TRBD2; DNA: TGTGCCAGCAGAGAAAGCGGGAGGGCCCCAGATACGCAGTATTTT; CDR3: CASRESGRAPDTQYF
length: 16; size: -; V: TRBV5-6; J: TRBJ2-3; D: TRBD2; DNA: TGTGCCAGCAGCCGGACTAGCGGGAGGGCCACAGATACGCAGTATTTT; CDR3: CASSRTSGRATDTQYF
length: 13; size: -; V: TRBV19; J: TRBJ2-1; D: TRBD2; DNA: TGTGCCAGTAGTGGGACTAGCGGGAATGAGCAGTTCTTC; CDR3: CASSGTSGNEQFF
length: 12; size: -; V: TRBV7-9; J: TRBJ1-2; D: -; DNA: TGTGCCAGCAGCCGGGACGGAAATGGCTACACCTTC; CDR3: CASSRDGNGYTF
length: 12; size: -; V: TRBV29-1; J: TRBJ2-3; D: -; DNA: TGCAGCGTTGTGGACTTACGGGATACGCAGTATTTT; CDR3: CSVVDLRDTQYF
length: 15; size: -; V: TRBV7-2; J: TRBJ2-7; D: -; DNA: TGTGTCAGCAGCCCCGGGGACCCTGGGGGTTACGAGCAGTACTTC; CDR3: CVSSPGDPGGYEQYF
length: 16; size: once; V: TRBV27; J: TRBJ2-1; D: -; DNA: TGTGCCAGCAGTTTATCGACTCAGCTACCTTACAATGAGCAGTTCTTC; CDR3: CASSLSTQLPYNEQFF
length: 13; size: -; V: TRBV7-3; J: TRBJ2-1; D: TRBD2; DNA: TGTGCCACGGGACTAGCGCGGAACAATGAGCAGTTCTTC; CDR3: CATGLARNNEQFF
length: 13; size: -; V: TRBV7-2; J: TRBJ2-2; D: -; DNA: TGTGCCAGCAGCCTCTTGAACACCGGGGAGCTGTTTTTT; CDR3: CASSLLNTGELFF
length: 14; size: -; V: TRBV18; J: TRBJ1-2; D: TRBD1; DNA: TGTGCCAGCTCACCAGAGACAGGGAACTATGGCTACACCTTC; CDR3: CASSPETGNYGYTF
length: 16; size: -; V: TRBV7-2; J: TRBJ2-3; D: -; DNA: TGTGCCAGCAGCTTAGCTGAATCGGGACTCGGTAACACGCAGTATTTT; CDR3: CASSLAESGLGNTQYF
length: 11; size: once; V: TRBV7-2; J: TRBJ2-5; D: -; DNA: TGTGCCAGCAGTCCACAAGAGACCCAGTACTTC; CDR3: CASSPQETQYF